The clone carrying this T cell receptor beta chain was recorded only once. Antigen unknown. These data come from a study of cytomegalovirus exposure and HLA in healthy donors. Study findings and constraints: Most TCR sequences showed up rarely, but some public TCRs showed up in many donors.

Sequenced by immunoSEQ multiplex PCR; TCRdb stores in-frame clones only, minus some. The profile shows 280,000 or so clones, approximately 87% of them singletons. The J segment lost 0 bases and the V segment lost 4 bases, leaving 6 bases of the junction unmatched. The CDR3 extends over 15 amino acids. Germline-derived CDR1 and CDR2 are MDHEN and SYDVKM. This chain connects TRBV28 to TRBJ2-7, with TRBD2 matching 7 bases. Sequencing was performed on PBMCs. The receptor's source is a woman between 18 and 29 years old in good health and CMV-seronegative. CDR3 DNA: TGTGCCAGCAGTTCCCTAGCGGAGGGCTCCTACGAGCAGTACTTC. Translation: CASSSLAEGSYEQYF.